This TCR beta chain derives from a study of blood T cell repertoires in COVID-19. At the level of the study: T cells, B-cell-depleted T cells, or PBMCs supplied cDNA or gDNA.

CDR3 length: 13 residues. Germline V gene lookup returns CDR1 KGHDR and CDR2 SFDVKD. V was clipped by 5 bases and J by 5 bases, with 9 bases between them. Study processing details: Amplification of reference gene primers was used by the study to estimate nucleated cell counts. Using immunoSEQ multiplex PCR, the repertoire was profiled, and TCRdb retains in-frame clones only, with some absent. V, J and clone size are those of that table, while D and trimming were read from the DNA. This repertoire shows roughly 100,000 clones, about 90% found once; its top ten account for 3.5% to 4.5%. The sequenced material came from peripheral blood. The TCR originated in a man between 18 and 35 years old with acute or convalescent COVID-19. This sequence joins TRBV24-1 and TRBJ2-1; D possibly corresponds to TRBD1 (5 bases). Here the CDR3 reads CATSVAGNNEQFF. The CDR3 DNA sequence: TGTGCCACCAGTGTCGCAGGGAACAATGAGCAGTTCTTC.